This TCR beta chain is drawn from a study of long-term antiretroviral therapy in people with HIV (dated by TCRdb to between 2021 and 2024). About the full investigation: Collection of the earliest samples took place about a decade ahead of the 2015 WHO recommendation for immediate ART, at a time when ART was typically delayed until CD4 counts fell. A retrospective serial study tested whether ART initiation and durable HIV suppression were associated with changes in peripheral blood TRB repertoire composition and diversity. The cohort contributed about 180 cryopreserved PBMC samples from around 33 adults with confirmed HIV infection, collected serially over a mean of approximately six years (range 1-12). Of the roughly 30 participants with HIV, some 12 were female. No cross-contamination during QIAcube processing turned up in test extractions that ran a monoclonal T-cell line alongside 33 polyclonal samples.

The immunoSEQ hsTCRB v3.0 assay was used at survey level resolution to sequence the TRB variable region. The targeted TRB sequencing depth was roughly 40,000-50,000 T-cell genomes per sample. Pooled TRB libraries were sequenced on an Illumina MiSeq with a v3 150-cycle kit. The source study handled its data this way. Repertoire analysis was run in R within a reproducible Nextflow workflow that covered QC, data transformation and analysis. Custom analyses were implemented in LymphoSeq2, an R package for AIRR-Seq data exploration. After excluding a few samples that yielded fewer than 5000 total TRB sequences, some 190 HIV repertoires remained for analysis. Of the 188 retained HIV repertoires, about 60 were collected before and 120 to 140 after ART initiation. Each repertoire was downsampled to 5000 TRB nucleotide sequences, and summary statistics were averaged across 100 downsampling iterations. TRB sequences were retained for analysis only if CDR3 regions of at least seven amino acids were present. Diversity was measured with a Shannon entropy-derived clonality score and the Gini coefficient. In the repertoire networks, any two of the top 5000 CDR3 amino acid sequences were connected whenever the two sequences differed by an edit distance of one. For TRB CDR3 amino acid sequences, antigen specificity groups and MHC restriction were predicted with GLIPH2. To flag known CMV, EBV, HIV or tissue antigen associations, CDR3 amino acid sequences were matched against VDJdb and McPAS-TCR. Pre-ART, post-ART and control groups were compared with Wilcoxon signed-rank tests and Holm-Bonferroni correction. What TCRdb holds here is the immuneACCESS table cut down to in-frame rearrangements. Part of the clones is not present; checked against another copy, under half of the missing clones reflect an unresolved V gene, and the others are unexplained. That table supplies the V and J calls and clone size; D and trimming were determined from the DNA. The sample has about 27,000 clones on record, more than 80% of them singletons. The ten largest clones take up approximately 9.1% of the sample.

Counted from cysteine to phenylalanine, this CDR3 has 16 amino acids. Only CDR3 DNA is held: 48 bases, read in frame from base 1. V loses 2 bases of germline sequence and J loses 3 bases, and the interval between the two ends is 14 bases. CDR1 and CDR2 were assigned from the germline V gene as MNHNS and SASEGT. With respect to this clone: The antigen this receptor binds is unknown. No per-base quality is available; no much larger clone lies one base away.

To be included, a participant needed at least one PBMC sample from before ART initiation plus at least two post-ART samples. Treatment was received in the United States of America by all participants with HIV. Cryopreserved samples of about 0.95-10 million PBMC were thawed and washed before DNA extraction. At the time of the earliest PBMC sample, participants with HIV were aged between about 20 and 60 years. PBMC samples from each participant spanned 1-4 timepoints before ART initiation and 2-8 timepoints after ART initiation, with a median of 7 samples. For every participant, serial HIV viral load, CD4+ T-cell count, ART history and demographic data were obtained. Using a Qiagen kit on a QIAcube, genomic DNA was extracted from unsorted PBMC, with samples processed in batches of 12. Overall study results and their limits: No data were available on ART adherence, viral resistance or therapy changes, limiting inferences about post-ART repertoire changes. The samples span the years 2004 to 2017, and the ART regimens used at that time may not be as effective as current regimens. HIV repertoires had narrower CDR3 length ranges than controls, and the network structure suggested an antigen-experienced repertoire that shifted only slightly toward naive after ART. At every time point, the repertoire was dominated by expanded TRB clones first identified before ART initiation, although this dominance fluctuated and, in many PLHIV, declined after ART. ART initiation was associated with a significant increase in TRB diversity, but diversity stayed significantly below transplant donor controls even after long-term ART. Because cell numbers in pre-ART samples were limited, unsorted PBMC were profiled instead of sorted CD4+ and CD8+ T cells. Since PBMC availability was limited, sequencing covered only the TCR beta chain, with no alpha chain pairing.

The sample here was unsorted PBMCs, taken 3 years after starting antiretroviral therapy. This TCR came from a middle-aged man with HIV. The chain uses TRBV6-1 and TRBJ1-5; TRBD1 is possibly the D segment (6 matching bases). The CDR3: CASSEFATGDNQPQHF. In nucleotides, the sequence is TGTGCCAGCAGTGAATTTGCGACAGGCGACAATCAGCCCCAGCATTTT.